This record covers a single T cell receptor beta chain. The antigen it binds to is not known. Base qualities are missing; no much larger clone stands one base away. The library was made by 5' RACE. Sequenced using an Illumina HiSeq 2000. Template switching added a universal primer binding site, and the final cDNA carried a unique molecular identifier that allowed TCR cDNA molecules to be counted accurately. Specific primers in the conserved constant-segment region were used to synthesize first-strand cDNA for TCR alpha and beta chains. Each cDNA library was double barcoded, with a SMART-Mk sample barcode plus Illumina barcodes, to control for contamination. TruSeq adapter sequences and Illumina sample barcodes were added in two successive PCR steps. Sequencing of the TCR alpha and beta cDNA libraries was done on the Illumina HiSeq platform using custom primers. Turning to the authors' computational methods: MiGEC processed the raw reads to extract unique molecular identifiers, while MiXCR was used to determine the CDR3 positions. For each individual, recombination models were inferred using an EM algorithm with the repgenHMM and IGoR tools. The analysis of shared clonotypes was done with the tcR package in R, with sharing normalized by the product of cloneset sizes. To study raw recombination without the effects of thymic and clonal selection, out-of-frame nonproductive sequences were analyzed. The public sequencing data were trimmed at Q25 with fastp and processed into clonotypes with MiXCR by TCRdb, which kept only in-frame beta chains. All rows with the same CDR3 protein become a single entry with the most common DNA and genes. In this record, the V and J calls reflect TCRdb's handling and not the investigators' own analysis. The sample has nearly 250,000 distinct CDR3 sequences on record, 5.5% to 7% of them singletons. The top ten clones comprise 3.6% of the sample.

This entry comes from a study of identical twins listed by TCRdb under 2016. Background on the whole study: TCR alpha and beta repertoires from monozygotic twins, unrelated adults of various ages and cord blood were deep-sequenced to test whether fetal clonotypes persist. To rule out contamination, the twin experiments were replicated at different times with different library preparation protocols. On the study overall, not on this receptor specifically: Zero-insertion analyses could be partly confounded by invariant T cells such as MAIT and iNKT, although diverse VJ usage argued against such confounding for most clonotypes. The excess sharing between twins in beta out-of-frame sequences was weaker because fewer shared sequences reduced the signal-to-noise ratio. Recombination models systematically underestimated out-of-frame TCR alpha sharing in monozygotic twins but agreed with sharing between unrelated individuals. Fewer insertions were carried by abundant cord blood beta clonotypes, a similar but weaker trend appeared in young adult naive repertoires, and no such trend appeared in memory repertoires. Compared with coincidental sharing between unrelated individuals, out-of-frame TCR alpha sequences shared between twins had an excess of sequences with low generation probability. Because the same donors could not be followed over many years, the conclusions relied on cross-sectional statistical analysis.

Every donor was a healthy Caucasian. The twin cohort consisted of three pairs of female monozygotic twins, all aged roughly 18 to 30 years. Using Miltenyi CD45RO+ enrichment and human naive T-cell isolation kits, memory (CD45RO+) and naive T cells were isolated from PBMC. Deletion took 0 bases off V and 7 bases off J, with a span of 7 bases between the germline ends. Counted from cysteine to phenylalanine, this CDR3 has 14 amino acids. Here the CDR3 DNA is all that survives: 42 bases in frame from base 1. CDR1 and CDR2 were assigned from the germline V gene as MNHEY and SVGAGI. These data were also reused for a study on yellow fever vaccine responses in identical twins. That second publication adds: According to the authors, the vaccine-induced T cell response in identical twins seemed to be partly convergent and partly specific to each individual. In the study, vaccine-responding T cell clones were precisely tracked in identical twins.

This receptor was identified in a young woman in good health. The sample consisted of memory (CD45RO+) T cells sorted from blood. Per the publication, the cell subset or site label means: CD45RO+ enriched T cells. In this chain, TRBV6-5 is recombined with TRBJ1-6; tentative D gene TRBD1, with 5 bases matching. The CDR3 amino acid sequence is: CASSYSKGNSPLHF. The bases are TGTGCCAGCAGTTACTCAAAGGGGAATTCACCCCTCCACTTT.